The rows below give T cell receptor beta chains drawn from one sample of a study of cytomegalovirus exposure and HLA in healthy donors. Data came from immunoSEQ multiplex PCR; TCRdb stores just in-frame clones and leaves some out. This repertoire shows 100,000 or so clones, roughly 63% found once; its top ten account for approximately 6%. Sequencing was carried out using PBMCs. These receptors came from a young woman in good health and CMV-seronegative. Each CDR3 is given with its conserved first and last residue. The order of the fields is D gene, J gene, CDR3 length, V gene, clone size, CDR3 protein, CDR3 DNA. A D gene is named only where the DNA matches it firmly. Clone size is given for some rows only: seen once, a few or many times, or a class if the clone is expanded.

d_call: -
j_call: TRBJ1-1
cdr3_length: 13
v_call: TRBV7-2
clone_size: few
cdr3_aa: CASRGQQGTEAFF
cdr3_nt: TGTGCCAGCAGGGGCCAACAGGGAACTGAAGCTTTCTTT

d_call: TRBD1
j_call: TRBJ1-5
cdr3_length: 13
v_call: TRBV19
clone_size: few
cdr3_aa: CASRLQGAQPQHF
cdr3_nt: TGTGCCAGTAGGTTACAGGGGGCTCAGCCCCAGCATTTT

d_call: -
j_call: TRBJ2-7
cdr3_length: 14
v_call: TRBV30
clone_size: -
cdr3_aa: CAWKAVPQSREQYF
cdr3_nt: TGTGCCTGGAAAGCGGTCCCTCAATCACGCGAGCAGTACTTC

d_call: -
j_call: TRBJ2-7
cdr3_length: 12
v_call: TRBV30
clone_size: -
cdr3_aa: CAWSSPVYEQYF
cdr3_nt: TGTGCCTGGAGTTCCCCCGTTTACGAGCAGTACTTC

d_call: TRBD2
j_call: TRBJ2-1
cdr3_length: 15
v_call: TRBV6-5
clone_size: -
cdr3_aa: CASTWGLAGRKEQFF
cdr3_nt: TGTGCCAGCACCTGGGGACTAGCGGGGAGAAAAGAGCAGTTCTTC

d_call: -
j_call: TRBJ2-5
cdr3_length: 13
v_call: TRBV5-5
clone_size: once
cdr3_aa: CASLAGYQETQYF
cdr3_nt: TGTGCCAGCCTCGCGGGGTACCAAGAGACCCAGTACTTC

d_call: TRBD1
j_call: TRBJ1-2
cdr3_length: 15
v_call: TRBV28
clone_size: -
cdr3_aa: CASRRLRDRASGYTF
cdr3_nt: TGTGCCAGCAGACGCCTCCGGGACAGGGCGAGCGGCTACACCTTC

d_call: -
j_call: TRBJ1-3
cdr3_length: 14
v_call: TRBV28
clone_size: few
cdr3_aa: CASGSAGAGNTIYF
cdr3_nt: TGTGCCAGCGGTAGCGCTGGGGCTGGAAACACCATATATTTT

d_call: -
j_call: TRBJ2-7
cdr3_length: 20
v_call: TRBV21-1
clone_size: -
cdr3_aa: CASSKTGKGEDLPLCLGQYF
cdr3_nt: TGTGCCAGCAGCAAAACGGGGAAAGGAGAAGACCTACCCCTATGTCTAGGGCAGTACTTC

d_call: TRBD1
j_call: TRBJ2-1
cdr3_length: 16
v_call: TRBV5-4
clone_size: once
cdr3_aa: CASSSPWAGGNNEQFF
cdr3_nt: TGTGCCAGCAGCTCCCCCTGGGCAGGGGGTAACAATGAGCAGTTCTTC

d_call: TRBD2
j_call: TRBJ2-1
cdr3_length: 16
v_call: TRBV5-1
clone_size: -
cdr3_aa: CASSLPGLAGGNEQFF
cdr3_nt: TGCGCCAGCAGCTTACCGGGACTAGCGGGAGGCAATGAGCAGTTCTTC

d_call: -
j_call: TRBJ2-1
cdr3_length: 15
v_call: TRBV6-5
clone_size: once
cdr3_aa: CASSYGTNFNNEQFF
cdr3_nt: TGTGCCAGCAGTTATGGAACTAATTTTAACAATGAGCAGTTCTTC

d_call: TRBD1
j_call: TRBJ2-7
cdr3_length: 15
v_call: TRBV27
clone_size: -
cdr3_aa: CASTHRGGQAYEQYF
cdr3_nt: TGTGCCAGCACCCACCGGGGTGGACAGGCCTACGAGCAGTACTTC

d_call: TRBD2
j_call: TRBJ2-3
cdr3_length: 15
v_call: TRBV7-2
clone_size: -
cdr3_aa: CASSLDSGITDTQYF
cdr3_nt: TGTGCCAGCAGCTTAGATAGCGGGATTACAGATACGCAGTATTTT

d_call: TRBD2
j_call: TRBJ2-7
cdr3_length: 15
v_call: TRBV10-3
clone_size: medium-sized
cdr3_aa: CAITSGDVSGYEQYF
cdr3_nt: TGTGCCATCACTAGCGGGGACGTCTCAGGCTACGAGCAGTACTTC

d_call: TRBD2
j_call: TRBJ2-3
cdr3_length: 16
v_call: TRBV30
clone_size: -
cdr3_aa: CAWSPFGTSGTDTQYF
cdr3_nt: TGTGCCTGGAGCCCTTTTGGGACTAGCGGAACAGATACGCAGTATTTT

d_call: TRBD2
j_call: TRBJ2-5
cdr3_length: 17
v_call: TRBV5-1
clone_size: -
cdr3_aa: CASSGGTSGGLQETQYF
cdr3_nt: TGCGCCAGCAGCGGGGGGACTAGCGGGGGACTACAAGAGACCCAGTACTTC

d_call: -
j_call: TRBJ2-1
cdr3_length: 12
v_call: TRBV19
clone_size: -
cdr3_aa: CASSIPRNEQFF
cdr3_nt: TGTGCCAGTAGTATACCTCGGAATGAGCAGTTCTTC

d_call: TRBD1
j_call: TRBJ2-7
cdr3_length: 15
v_call: TRBV19
clone_size: once
cdr3_aa: CASSSPGQGAYEQYF
cdr3_nt: TGTGCCAGTAGTTCCCCGGGACAGGGGGCCTACGAGCAGTACTTC

d_call: -
j_call: TRBJ2-7
cdr3_length: 15
v_call: TRBV6-5
clone_size: -
cdr3_aa: CASSYSPGLSYEQYF
cdr3_nt: TGTGCCAGCAGTTACTCCCCGGGACTCTCCTACGAGCAGTACTTC

d_call: TRBD2
j_call: TRBJ2-7
cdr3_length: 18
v_call: TRBV4-3
clone_size: -
cdr3_aa: CASSQSLAGGPFDYEQYF
cdr3_nt: TGCGCCAGCAGCCAATCATTGGCGGGAGGGCCTTTCGACTACGAGCAGTACTTC

d_call: -
j_call: TRBJ1-4
cdr3_length: 16
v_call: TRBV4-1
clone_size: once
cdr3_aa: CASSQDPGGLNEKLFF
cdr3_nt: TGCGCCAGCAGCCAAGATCCCGGCGGCCTTAATGAAAAACTGTTTTTT

d_call: -
j_call: TRBJ1-3
cdr3_length: 15
v_call: TRBV11-2
clone_size: few
cdr3_aa: CASSDRDNSGNTIYF
cdr3_nt: TGTGCCAGCAGCGACCGGGACAACTCTGGAAACACCATATATTTT

d_call: -
j_call: TRBJ2-5
cdr3_length: 12
v_call: TRBV18
clone_size: -
cdr3_aa: CASSRSGKTQYF
cdr3_nt: TGTGCCAGCTCACGGTCCGGGAAGACCCAGTACTTC

d_call: TRBD2
j_call: TRBJ2-7
cdr3_length: 15
v_call: TRBV5-1
clone_size: -
cdr3_aa: CASSLGSTSGDEQYF
cdr3_nt: TGCGCCAGCAGCTTGGGTTCGACTAGCGGGGACGAGCAGTACTTC

d_call: -
j_call: TRBJ1-2
cdr3_length: 16
v_call: TRBV4-1
clone_size: few
cdr3_aa: CASSPSARGDFYGYTF
cdr3_nt: TGCGCCAGCAGCCCCTCAGCCAGGGGAGACTTCTATGGCTACACCTTC

d_call: -
j_call: TRBJ1-5
cdr3_length: 13
v_call: TRBV7-9
clone_size: -
cdr3_aa: CASSFGGRQPQHF
cdr3_nt: TGTGCCAGCAGCTTCGGGGGTCGCCAGCCCCAGCATTTT

d_call: TRBD1
j_call: TRBJ2-7
cdr3_length: 15
v_call: TRBV6-1
clone_size: -
cdr3_aa: CASSEASGGSYEQYF
cdr3_nt: TGTGCCAGCAGTGAAGCTTCAGGGGGCTCCTACGAGCAGTACTTC

d_call: -
j_call: TRBJ1-5
cdr3_length: 16
v_call: TRBV19
clone_size: few
cdr3_aa: CASSTQGFGSNQPQHF
cdr3_nt: TGTGCCAGTAGTACACAGGGTTTTGGTAGCAATCAGCCCCAGCATTTT

d_call: -
j_call: TRBJ1-4
cdr3_length: 14
v_call: TRBV9
clone_size: -
cdr3_aa: CASSRTSGSEKLFF
cdr3_nt: TGTGCCAGCAGCCGGACCTCGGGATCTGAAAAACTGTTTTTT

d_call: -
j_call: TRBJ1-2
cdr3_length: 13
v_call: TRBV28
clone_size: once
cdr3_aa: CASSLWTRSGYTF
cdr3_nt: TGTGCCAGCAGTTTATGGACAAGGTCTGGCTACACCTTC

d_call: -
j_call: TRBJ2-3
cdr3_length: 15
v_call: TRBV5-1
clone_size: few
cdr3_aa: CASSHRGGATDTQYF
cdr3_nt: TGCGCCAGCAGCCACCGAGGTGGGGCCACAGATACGCAGTATTTT

d_call: TRBD1
j_call: TRBJ1-1
cdr3_length: 15
v_call: TRBV7-9
clone_size: -
cdr3_aa: CASSPRDRLNTEAFF
cdr3_nt: TGTGCCAGCAGCCCCCGGGACAGACTGAACACTGAAGCTTTCTTT

d_call: -
j_call: TRBJ2-1
cdr3_length: 15
v_call: TRBV7-8
clone_size: few
cdr3_aa: CASIPGEFSYNEQFF
cdr3_nt: TGTGCCAGCATCCCCGGGGAATTCTCCTACAATGAGCAGTTCTTC

d_call: -
j_call: TRBJ2-2
cdr3_length: 15
v_call: TRBV30
clone_size: -
cdr3_aa: CAWRRTTVGTGELFF
cdr3_nt: TGTGCCTGGAGGCGCACCACGGTCGGCACCGGGGAGCTGTTTTTT

d_call: TRBD1
j_call: TRBJ2-3
cdr3_length: 14
v_call: TRBV12-5
clone_size: -
cdr3_aa: CASGLDREEDTQYF
cdr3_nt: TGTGCTAGTGGTCTAGACAGGGAAGAGGATACGCAGTATTTT

d_call: -
j_call: TRBJ1-1
cdr3_length: 13
v_call: TRBV7-9
clone_size: few
cdr3_aa: CANKGGAHTEAFF
cdr3_nt: TGTGCCAACAAGGGGGGGGCGCACACTGAAGCTTTCTTT

d_call: TRBD2
j_call: TRBJ2-5
cdr3_length: 14
v_call: TRBV10-3
clone_size: few
cdr3_aa: CAISLLAGEETQYF
cdr3_nt: TGTGCCATCAGTTTACTAGCGGGAGAGGAGACCCAGTACTTC

d_call: -
j_call: TRBJ2-7
cdr3_length: 14
v_call: TRBV11-2
clone_size: few
cdr3_aa: CASSFLGSSYEQYF
cdr3_nt: TGTGCCAGCAGCTTTCTCGGGAGCTCCTACGAGCAGTACTTC

d_call: -
j_call: TRBJ2-5
cdr3_length: 11
v_call: TRBV6-6
clone_size: once
cdr3_aa: CASRLEETQYF
cdr3_nt: TGTGCCAGCAGACTGGAGGAGACCCAGTACTTC

d_call: TRBD2
j_call: TRBJ2-7
cdr3_length: 14
v_call: TRBV19
clone_size: -
cdr3_aa: CASSGTITSYEQYF
cdr3_nt: TGTGCCAGTAGTGGGACTATAACCTCCTACGAGCAGTACTTC

d_call: TRBD1
j_call: TRBJ1-5
cdr3_length: 14
v_call: TRBV6-5
clone_size: -
cdr3_aa: CASSYTGGTQPQHF
cdr3_nt: TGTGCCAGCAGTTATACAGGGGGCACACAGCCCCAGCATTTT

d_call: -
j_call: TRBJ2-1
cdr3_length: 16
v_call: TRBV14
clone_size: -
cdr3_aa: CASSLWTAVSYNEQFF
cdr3_nt: TGTGCCAGCAGCCTATGGACAGCGGTCTCCTACAATGAGCAGTTCTTC

d_call: -
j_call: TRBJ2-5
cdr3_length: 15
v_call: TRBV5-1
clone_size: -
cdr3_aa: CASSPQAGRGETQYF
cdr3_nt: TGCGCCAGCAGCCCGCAGGCGGGGAGAGGAGAGACCCAGTACTTC

d_call: TRBD2
j_call: TRBJ2-7
cdr3_length: 15
v_call: TRBV27
clone_size: few
cdr3_aa: CASSPTGTRDYEQYF
cdr3_nt: TGTGCCAGCAGTCCAACCGGGACTAGGGACTACGAGCAGTACTTC